The present T cell receptor (beta chain) was sequenced within a study of T-cell reconstitution after alpha-beta-depleted transplantation in children. Unique molecular identifiers were built into the TCRbeta library. One entry per CDR3 protein, called by TCRdb with MiXCR from the PCR reads. Here the sample spans 200,000 to 300,000 distinct CDR3 sequences, roughly 24% being singletons. CDR3 size: 17 residues. Germline V CDR1 and CDR2: KGHSH, LQKENI. The V segment lost 4 bases and the J segment 2 bases; nucleotides outside the gene matches: 11. This clonotype came up a few times. This sequence originates from a girl aged 2 to 10 with Fanconi anemia, due to receive a stem cell transplant. V is TRBV18 and J is TRBJ2-4; TRBD1 matches at 7 bases. Source: PBMCs, taken before TCRalphabeta/CD19-depleted stem cell transplant. The CDR3 loop reads CASSLLTGKVTKNIQYF. The CDR3 DNA reads as TGTGCCAGCTCACTCCTGACAGGGAAGGTGACCAAAAACATTCAGTACTTC.